The T cell receptor (beta chain) under discussion was sequenced for a study of PD-1 blockade in mismatch repair-deficient tumors. Germline V lookup: CDR1 LNHDA, CDR2 SQIVND (reference sequence). The CDR3 loop spans 14 amino acids. Trimming pared 5 bases from V and 1 base from J, leaving 11 bases between. On this clone: The antigen is unknown.

Data came from immunoSEQ multiplex PCR; TCRdb stores just in-frame clones and leaves some out. In the table there are around 9,600 clones, roughly 87% of which are singletons. Time point denoted: roughly 11-day in vitro stimulation with candidate mutation-associated neoantigen peptide 1. This receptor was taken from an adult with mismatch repair-deficient cancer. This material consisted of cells cultured in vitro, taken from a patient treated with pembrolizumab. This chain uses TRBV19 with TRBJ1-1; tentatively, D is TRBD1 (5 bases). The CDR3 nucleotides are TGTGCCAGTAGTCTTGATCAGGGGAACACTGAAGCTTTCTTT. It translates to CASSLDQGNTEAFF.